This T cell receptor (beta chain) was sequenced in a study of blood T cells in healthy people across ages. Study outcomes and limitations: Estimated diversity that came from one million T cells was considered an underestimate. Per million T cells, TCR beta diversity dropped roughly linearly as age increased.

With respect to this clonotype: The antigen is undetermined.

The people who gave samples were healthy Caucasians from Russia, aged roughly 6 to 100. This CDR3 has 16 residues. Germline CDR1 and CDR2: SEHNR and FQNEAQ (reference sequence). The germline V and J ends were trimmed by 5 bases and 4 bases, with 20 bases remaining between them. Alongside a J-beta primer mix, a sample-barcoded 5' primer served in a second PCR lasting about 7 to 11 cycles. TCRdb processed the 5' RACE reads anew with MiXCR; each CDR3 protein has one entry. The table records approximately 900,000 distinct CDR3 sequences, just under 30% of them present only once. In addition, the sample was reused for a study of T cells of mothers and their children. That source notes: From each mother came over 8.5 million TCR beta CDR3 reads, and from each child came 3 million to 3.5 million.

This receptor was taken from a middle-aged woman in good health. The sequencing sample was made of blood. The rearrangement uses TRBV7-9 and TRBJ2-5; D possibly uses TRBD1 or TRBD2 (6 bases each). In DNA, the CDR3 is TGTGCCAGCAGCAAGGGACTGCCTAGGGGGGCAGAGACCCAGTACTTC. This encodes CASSKGLPRGAETQYF.